The rows below give T cell receptor beta chains drawn from one sample of a study of T cells after yellow fever vaccination. TCRdb fed the 5' RACE reads into MiXCR, producing one record per CDR3 protein. Found here are around 230,000 distinct CDR3 sequences, 6.5% to 7.5% of them singletons; the top ten hold roughly 1%. The input for sequencing was CD4+ T cells sorted from PBMCs, taken on the day of the yellow fever booster vaccination. The source of these receptors is a man younger than 45 who received the YFV17D yellow fever vaccine. CDR3s include the opening cysteine and the closing phenylalanine or tryptophan. The D gene is left open where the match is weak. Rows may omit the clone size; those that give it use once, few, many or a size class.

>15|many|TRBJ2-2|TRBV5-6|TRBD1
TGTGCCAGCAGTCCGCTTCGGACAGGGACCGGGGAGCTGTTTTTT
CASSPLRTGTGELFF
>13|many|TRBJ2-7|TRBV12-3/TRBV12-4|.
TGTGCCAGCAGCCAGTTAAGTTCCTACGAGCAGTACTTC
CASSQLSSYEQYF
>15|few|TRBJ2-5|TRBV5-4|TRBD2
TGTGCCACCCGACTAGCGGGAGGGCTTGCGGAGACCCAGTACTTC
CATRLAGGLAETQYF
>13|few|TRBJ2-5|TRBV5-4|.
TGTGCCGCTACGGGTTGGGGCCAAGAGACCCAGTACTTC
CAATGWGQETQYF
>14|many|TRBJ2-7|TRBV24-1|TRBD1
TGTGCCACCAGGGGGGGGACAGGGCTATTCGAGCAGTACTTC
CATRGGTGLFEQYF
>17|.|TRBJ2-3|TRBV18|TRBD2
TGTGCCAGCTCACCAAACCCTAGCGGAAGAGCGACAGATACGCAGTATTTT
CASSPNPSGRATDTQYF
>14|many|TRBJ2-7|TRBV28|TRBD2
TGTGCCAGCAGGGCGACTAGCGGAATTCTTAGGGTCTACTTC
CASRATSGILRVYF
>16|many|TRBJ1-6|TRBV20-1|TRBD1
TGCAGTGCTAGACCCCGGGGGGGGACAGGGGGTTCATCCCTCCACTTT
CSARPRGGTGGSSLHF
>13|.|TRBJ2-5|TRBV3-1|.
TGTGCCAGCAGCACCCACATACAAGAGACCCAGTACTTC
CASSTHIQETQYF
>14|few|TRBJ1-1|TRBV4-3|.
TGCGCCAGCAGCCGTGCGAGGGGTCTCACTGAAGCTTTCTTT
CASSRARGLTEAFF
>17|many|TRBJ2-1|TRBV3-1|.
TGTGCCAGCAGCCAAGAACGGGGACGGCCTTCCTACAATGAGCAGTTCTTC
CASSQERGRPSYNEQFF
>13|many|TRBJ2-1|TRBV5-5|TRBD1
TGTGCCAGCAGCCCTTGGACAGGGGCTGAGCAGTTCTTC
CASSPWTGAEQFF
>17|many|TRBJ2-3|TRBV9|.
TGTGCCAGCAGCGGCGGCGTCTCAAGGGGTCGCACAGATACGCAGTATTTT
CASSGGVSRGRTDTQYF
>12|.|TRBJ2-7|TRBV20-1|.
TGCAGTGCTAGAGAGAACAGCAACGTGCAGTACTTC
CSARENSNVQYF
>15|.|TRBJ2-5|TRBV20-1|TRBD1
TGCAGTGCTAGCCCCGGACAGGGGGTTAGAGAGACCCAGTACTTC
CSASPGQGVRETQYF
>16|.|TRBJ2-1|TRBV18|.
TGTGCCAGCTCACCAGTCTGGGGGCGAAGCTTCAATGAGCAGTTCTTC
CASSPVWGRSFNEQFF
>14|many|TRBJ2-3|TRBV4-3|.
TGCGCCAGCAGTGGAAGAACTAGCACAGATACGCAGTATTTT
CASSGRTSTDTQYF
>13|many|TRBJ1-4|TRBV10-3|.
TGTGCCATCAGAAACAGGGCTAATGAAAAACTGTTTTTT
CAIRNRANEKLFF
>15|.|TRBJ1-4|TRBV7-9|.
TGTGCCAGCAGCCCTCGCTCGACAACTAATGAAAAACTGTTTTTT
CASSPRSTTNEKLFF
>13|many|TRBJ2-1|TRBV27|.
TGTGCCAGCAGTTTTGACAGACGCAATGAGCAGTTCTTC
CASSFDRRNEQFF
>13|.|TRBJ2-1|TRBV27|.
TGTGCCAGCATGACCGTGAACGTCAATGAGCAGTTCTTC
CASMTVNVNEQFF
>14|many|TRBJ2-7|TRBV29-1|TRBD1
TGCAGCGTTGTGACCGGGACAGGGGGTAACGAGCAGTACTTC
CSVVTGTGGNEQYF
>16|.|TRBJ1-1|TRBV19|.
TGTGCCAGTAGTATCCCGGCCTCAGGGGCGAGAACTGAAGCTTTCTTT
CASSIPASGARTEAFF